This is a list of T cell receptor beta chains from one sample in a study of blood T cell repertoires in COVID-19. Clones were read by immunoSEQ multiplex PCR, and TCRdb kept only the in-frame ones, dropping some. The sample has 100,000 to 150,000 clones, about four fifths seen once. The sample comprised peripheral blood. These TCRs come from a woman aged 45-65 years with acute or convalescent COVID-19. The CDR3 runs from the conserved cysteine through the conserved F or W. A D gene is named only where the DNA matches it firmly. Some rows have no size entry. The others give once, few or many, or a class for an expanded clone.

CASSSSGREGYTF TGTGCCAGCAGTAGTTCAGGCCGGGAGGGCTACACCTTC TRBV6-5 - - TRBJ1-2
CASSGGTYEQYF TGTGCCAGCAGCGGGGGGACCTACGAGCAGTACTTC TRBV3-1/TRBV3-2 - - TRBJ2-7
CAWSHQAPSTF TGTGCCTGGAGTCACCAGGCGCCATCCACCTTC TRBV30 - - TRBJ1-2
CASNVAGGENTEAFF TGTGCCAGCAACGTCGCAGGGGGCGAGAACACTGAAGCTTTCTTT TRBV21-1 - - TRBJ1-1
CASSLMTGNNYGYTF TGCGCCAGCAGCTTGATGACAGGGAACAACTATGGCTACACCTTC TRBV5-1 once TRBD1 TRBJ1-2
CASSPQAGGSTDTQYF TGCGCCAGCAGCCCCCAAGCGGGGGGCTCTACAGATACGCAGTATTTT TRBV4-1 - TRBD2 TRBJ2-3
CAAGTDSGNTIYF TGTGCCGCGGGGACCGACTCTGGAAACACCATATATTTT TRBV24-1 - - TRBJ1-3
CASRSGHLNEKLFF TGTGCCAGCAGGTCGGGACACCTGAATGAAAAACTGTTTTTT TRBV7-2 - - TRBJ1-4
CASEQGGNTEAFF TGTGCCAGCGAACAGGGTGGGAACACTGAAGCTTTCTTT TRBV12-3/TRBV12-4 few - TRBJ1-1
CASSYLRGFEQFF TGTGCCAGCAGTTATTTGCGGGGGTTTGAGCAGTTCTTC TRBV6-6 - TRBD2 TRBJ2-1
CASSSSGTYPYTF TGCGCCAGCAGCTCATCCGGGACATATCCTTACACCTTC TRBV5-1 - - TRBJ1-2
CASTGYNSPLHF TGTGCAAGTACAGGTTATAATTCACCCCTCCACTTT TRBV19 - - TRBJ1-6
CASSSTPGAVTEAFF TGTGCCAGCAGTTCAACCCCAGGGGCTGTCACTGAAGCTTTCTTT TRBV5-5 - - TRBJ1-1
CASSASEKNTEAFF TGTGCCAGCAGTGCCTCGGAGAAGAACACTGAAGCTTTCTTT TRBV25-1 - - TRBJ1-1
CASSLTATNYGYTF TGTGCCAGCAGCTTGACAGCCACTAACTATGGCTACACCTTC TRBV6-5 - - TRBJ1-2
CASSLGALYSNQPQHF TGTGCCAGCAGCTTGGGGGCGCTATATAGCAATCAGCCCCAGCATTTT TRBV5-6 - - TRBJ1-5
CASSVGPGTSTDTQYF TGTGCCAGCAGCGTCGGACCCGGGACATCCACAGATACGCAGTATTTT TRBV5-5 once - TRBJ2-3
CASSLIVFSYEQYF TGTGCCAGCAGCTTGATCGTCTTCTCCTACGAGCAGTACTTC TRBV5-6 few - TRBJ2-7
CASSPTLGHASGNTIYF TGTGCCAGCAGCCCTACCCTTGGACACGCGTCTGGAAACACCATATATTTT TRBV6-2/TRBV6-3 - - TRBJ1-3
CASVQDRGTEAFF TGTGCCAGCGTACAGGACAGGGGCACTGAAGCTTTCTTT TRBV6-5 - TRBD1 TRBJ1-1
CASSSGQGSYGYTF TGTGCCAGCAGCTCGGGACAGGGGTCCTATGGCTACACCTTC TRBV7-8 - TRBD1 TRBJ1-2
CASSPQGAQNSPLHF TGTGCCAGCAGCCCACAGGGGGCGCAAAATTCACCCCTCCACTTT TRBV7-9 - TRBD1 TRBJ1-6
CASSPTGDSGNTIYF TGCGCCAGCAGCCCTACAGGGGACTCTGGAAACACCATATATTTT TRBV5-1 - TRBD1 TRBJ1-3
CASSQERSKTGGADTQYF TGCGCCAGCAGCCAAGAGCGATCAAAAACAGGGGGCGCGGATACGCAGTATTTT TRBV4-1 - TRBD1 TRBJ2-3
CSVVVQGAGGYTF TGCAGCGTTGTGGTCCAGGGGGCGGGTGGCTACACCTTC TRBV29-1 - TRBD1 TRBJ1-2
CATSREGTGTNIQYF TGTGCCACCAGCAGAGAAGGGACAGGGACAAACATTCAGTACTTC TRBV15 - TRBD1 TRBJ2-4
CASSKGPGRSNQPQHF TGTGCCAGCAGCAAAGGCCCCGGTCGGAGCAATCAGCCCCAGCATTTT TRBV21-1 - - TRBJ1-5